These 25 T cell receptor beta chains were all obtained from the same sample, sequenced in a study of blood T cell repertoires in COVID-19. Generated by immunoSEQ multiplex PCR, the TCRdb table keeps only in-frame clones and is missing some. This sample carries hundreds of thousands of clones, 80% to 90% of them seen once, and the ten largest clones take about 2.9%. Sequenced material: peripheral blood. These TCRs come from a woman aged 30 to 39 with COVID-19, enrolled during active disease.

The V call is TRBV6-5, the J call TRBJ2-3, with D maybe TRBD2 (6 bases). V lost 4 bases and J lost 0, with 11 bases in between. Germline-derived CDR1 and CDR2 are MNHEY and SVGAGI. The CDR3 has 15 residues. CDR3: CASSWRGGSTDTQYF. CDR3 in DNA: TGTGCCAGCAGTTGGAGGGGCGGGAGCACAGATACGCAGTATTTT.

The rearrangement links TRBV5-1 to TRBJ2-3, with a weak D call TRBD1 (6 bases). The CDR3 totals 18 residues. Per the germline V gene, CDR1 is SGHRS and CDR2 is YFSETQ. V lost 4 bases and J lost 0, with 21 bases in between. The CDR3 DNA reads as TGCGCCAGCAGCCCACAAATACAACAGGGTCGAAGCACAGATACGCAGTATTTT. This encodes CASSPQIQQGRSTDTQYF.

In its sample, this clone was seen once. The chain combines TRBV2 with TRBJ2-7, with TRBD2 matching 13 bases. The CDR3 has 16 amino acids. Per the germline V gene, CDR1 is SNHLY and CDR2 is FYNNEI. Unmatched junction bases numbered 9, after V lost 3 bases and J lost 7 bases. The CDR3 sequence: CASSDPGLAGAWEQYV. Written as DNA, the CDR3 is TGTGCCAGCAGTGATCCCGGACTAGCGGGAGCATGGGAGCAGTACGTC.

The V call is TRBV15, the J call TRBJ2-2; D is possibly TRBD2 (5 bases). The CDR3 has 14 residues. Trimming took 1 base from V and 7 from J, leaving 10 bases between them. From germline, CDR1 is LNHNV and CDR2 YYDKDF (reference sequence). CDR3 in amino acids: CATSRALGLGELFF. Here the CDR3 DNA reads TGTGCCACCAGCAGAGCCCTAGGACTCGGGGAGCTGTTTTTT. Based on the CDR3 plus reference TRBV15 and TRBJ2-2, the full variable domain is DAMVIQNPRYQVTQFGKPVTLSCSQTLNHNVMYWYQQKSSQAPKLLFHYYDKDFNNEADTPDNFQSRRPNTSFCFLDIRSPGLGDTAMYLCATSRALGLGELFFGEGSRLTVL.

The rearrangement uses TRBV10-3 and TRBJ2-3, with 13 nucleotides matching TRBD2. V shed 3 bases, J shed 4 bases, and the junction held 4 bases outside the gene matches. The CDR3 extends over 16 amino acids. The germline gives CDR1 ENHRY, CDR2 SYGVKD. CDR3 bases: TGTGCCATCAGTGATGGACTAGCGGGAGAGGCAGATACGCAGTATTTT. Translating gives CAISDGLAGEADTQYF.

The chain couples TRBV9 to TRBJ2-5, with D maybe TRBD2 (5 bases). The CDR3 has 15 amino acids. V lost 0 bases to trimming and J lost 4 bases, with 13 bases between them. From germline, CDR1 is SGDLS and CDR2 YYNGEE. DNA of the CDR3: TGTGCCAGCAGCGTAGATAGCGCTAGCACAGAGACCCAGTACTTC. Its protein is CASSVDSASTETQYF.

The chain joins TRBV9 to TRBJ2-2; D perhaps matches TRBD2 (5 bases). The V gene's germline CDR1 is SGDLS and CDR2 YYNGEE. The CDR3 is 17 residues long. Trimming pared 3 bases from V and 3 bases from J, leaving 18 bases between. The DNA of the CDR3 is TGTGCCAGCAGCGCCCCGAGGGCGGATCACGACACCGGGGAGCTGTTTTTT. Protein product: CASSAPRADHDTGELFF.

The V call is TRBV4-3, the J call TRBJ2-2; D might be TRBD2 (5 bases). CDR1 and CDR2 (germline): LGHNA, YSLEER. Between the trimmed V and J ends, which lost 4 bases and 4 bases, there was a span of 13 bases. The length of the CDR3 is 15 residues. The CDR3 spells CASSPLGSSTGELFF. Written as DNA, the CDR3 is TGCGCCAGCAGCCCCCTTGGGAGCAGCACCGGGGAGCTGTTTTTT.

This chain links TRBV20-1 with TRBJ1-2; D is unclear. From germline, CDR1 is DFQATT and CDR2 SNEGSKA (reference sequence). Trimming cost V 3 bases and J 4 bases, with 6 bases left between them. This CDR3 has 11 amino acids. The CDR3 loop is CSASGVYGYTF. CDR3 coding DNA: TGCAGTGCTAGCGGGGTCTATGGCTACACCTTC.

The V call is TRBV24-1, the J call TRBJ1-2; D not certain. The germline V and J ends were trimmed by 3 bases and 6 bases, with 16 bases remaining between them. CDR3 size: 15 residues. Looked up from germline, CDR1 is KGHDR and CDR2 is SFDVKD. The CDR3 coding sequence is TGTGCCACCAGTGATCCCTCCCCGGTTAGCCATGGCTACACCTTC. This gives the protein CATSDPSPVSHGYTF.

The rearrangement joins TRBV6-5 to TRBJ1-2; the D is unclear. V was clipped by 7 bases and J by 4 bases, with 16 bases between them. CDR3 length: 14 amino acids. Germline CDR1 reads MNHEY; CDR2 reads SVGAGI. CDR3 in DNA: TGTGCCAGCACCATCCCCTGGAGGGCCTATGGCTACACCTTC. Translating it yields CASTIPWRAYGYTF.

This chain connects TRBV5-1 to TRBJ1-2; TRBD1 agrees at 10 bases. The V segment lost 4 bases and the J segment 4 bases; nucleotides outside the gene matches: 4. CDR3 size: 14 residues. The V gene's germline CDR1 is SGHRS and CDR2 YFSETQ. The CDR3 DNA sequence: TGCGCCAGCAGCCCGGGACAGGGGAGCTATGGCTACACCTTC. It codes for CASSPGQGSYGYTF.

The J gene is TRBJ2-1, the V gene TRBV24-1, with 13 bases fitting TRBD2. Trimming took 5 bases from V and 6 from J; bases not matched to a gene: 24. CDR3 size: 22 residues. Germline CDR1 KGHDR, CDR2 SFDVKD. This CDR3 is CATSGSQPVTSGRGRFVNEQFF. Written as DNA, the CDR3 is TGTGCCACCAGTGGATCACAGCCGGTCACTAGCGGGAGGGGACGGTTTGTCAATGAGCAGTTCTTC.

This chain links TRBV7-9 with TRBJ2-6; the D gene is possibly TRBD1 (5 bases). The CDR3 runs to 14 residues. Germline CDR1 is SEHNR and CDR2 is FQNEAQ (reference sequence). V was clipped by 8 bases and J by 2 bases, with 10 bases between them. DNA of the CDR3: TGTGCCAGCTGGACAAGGGCTGGGGCCAACGTCCTGACTTTC. Protein: CASWTRAGANVLTF. The whole variable domain, filled in from reference TRBV7-9 and TRBJ2-6, reads DTGVSQNPRHKITKRGQNVTFRCDPISEHNRLYWYRQTLGQGPEFLTYFQNEAQLEKSRLLSDRFSAERPKGSFSTLEIQRTEQGDSAMYLCASWTRAGANVLTFGAGSRLTVL.

The chain couples TRBV19 to TRBJ1-1; D is unclear. This CDR3 contains 13 residues. Germline lookup yields CDR1 LNHDA and CDR2 SQIVND (reference sequence). Between the trimmed V and J ends, which lost 6 bases and 2 bases, there was a span of 10 bases. In DNA, the CDR3 is TGTGCCAGTAGACTGTACAGAAACACTGAAGCTTTCTTT. Protein sequence: CASRLYRNTEAFF.

This chain uses TRBV9 with TRBJ2-3; D possibly corresponds to TRBD1 (6 bases). The V end was cut by 0 bases, the J end by 2 bases, with 10 bases between. Germline CDR1 is SGDLS and CDR2 is YYNGEE. This CDR3 contains 15 residues. The CDR3, as DNA: TGTGCCAGCAGCGTAGGAGGGGGACCCACAGATACGCAGTATTTT. It translates to CASSVGGGPTDTQYF. The full variable domain, in which reference TRBV9 and TRBJ2-3 provide the parts outside the CDR3, is DSGVTQTPKHLITATGQRVTLRCSPRSGDLSVYWYQQSLDQGLQFLIQYYNGEERAKGNILERFSAQQFPDLHSELNLSSLELGDSALYFCASSVGGGPTDTQYFGPGTRLTVL.

V gene TRBV19 combines with J gene TRBJ2-5, with D perhaps TRBD1 (6 bases). The V end was cut by 6 bases, the J end by 1 base, with 15 bases between. Germline lookup yields CDR1 LNHDA and CDR2 SQIVND (reference sequence). CDR3 length equals 15 residues. The CDR3 DNA follows: TGTGCCAGTAGCGAGAACAGGGTCGCCCAAGAGACCCAGTACTTC. The encoded protein is CASSENRVAQETQYF.

This clone was counted a single time. The chain carries TRBV4-3 and TRBJ2-3, with a tentative D call TRBD2 (5 bases). Germline V gene sequence: CDR1 LGHNA, CDR2 YSLEER. The CDR3 sequence is 18 residues long. Trimming shortened V by 0 bases and J by 2 bases, and 18 bases separated the two germline ends. DNA of the CDR3: TGCGCCAGCAGCCAAGATTGGGTCGCGGGCCAATACACAGATACGCAGTATTTT. Amino acid sequence: CASSQDWVAGQYTDTQYF.

This chain links TRBV3-1 (or the pseudogene TRBV3-2) with TRBJ2-6; 7 positions agree with TRBD1. The germline V gene encodes CDR1 LGHDT and CDR2 YNNKEL (reference sequence). This CDR3 spans 13 amino acids. V lost 1 base to trimming and J lost 10 bases; unmatched junction nucleotides: 1. The CDR3 nucleotides read TGTGCCAGCAGCCAAGCGACAGGGAACGTCCTGACTTTC. It specifies CASSQATGNVLTF.

This chain uses TRBV18 with TRBJ2-1, with D perhaps TRBD2 (5 bases). CDR1 and CDR2 (germline): KGHSH, LQKENI. Trimming removed 6 bases at V and 2 bases at J, with 11 bases between. The CDR3 runs 14 residues. For the CDR3, the DNA is TGTGCCAGCTCCCTAGCAGGTGCCTACAATGAGCAGTTCTTC. This translates into CASSLAGAYNEQFF.

In its sample, this clone was seen once. This chain uses TRBV13 with TRBJ1-2; 10 bases map to TRBD1. V lost 4 bases to trimming and J lost 6 bases; unmatched junction nucleotides: 2. CDR3 size: 13 residues. The V gene's germline CDR1 is PRHDT and CDR2 FYEKMQ (reference sequence). Written as DNA, the CDR3 is TGTGCCAGCAGCTCGGGACAGGGGAATGGCTACACCTTC. Translating gives CASSSGQGNGYTF.

This clone was recorded once. The rearrangement joins TRBV19 to TRBJ1-4, with 8 bases matching TRBD1. With V trimmed by 6 bases and J by 7 bases, 7 bases remained unmatched. Germline V gene sequence: CDR1 LNHDA, CDR2 SQIVND (reference sequence). This CDR3 has 14 residues. The CDR3 DNA sequence: TGTGCCAGTAGGGTGACAGGGGCTAGTGAAAAACTGTTTTTT. This translates into CASRVTGASEKLFF.

The table lists this clone with a count of one. This sequence joins TRBV28 and TRBJ1-4; the D gene is possibly TRBD1 (6 bases). Germline-derived CDR1 and CDR2 are MDHEN and SYDVKM. Trimming stripped 5 bases from V and 7 bases from J, with 17 bases between. The CDR3 has 15 amino acids. CDR3 region: CASSNPGGASEKLFF. The CDR3 DNA is TGTGCCAGCAGTAATCCGGGGGGCGCGAGTGAAAAACTGTTTTTT. The whole variable domain, filled in from reference TRBV28 and TRBJ1-4, reads DVKVTQSSRYLVKRTGEKVFLECVQDMDHENMFWYRQDPGLGLRLIYFSYDVKMKEKGDIPEGYSVSREKKERFSLILESASTNQTSMYLCASSNPGGASEKLFFGSGTQLSVL.

This clone was recorded once. This rearrangement joins TRBV6-5 to TRBJ2-7; 9 positions match TRBD1. J gave up 1 base and V 6 bases, and 4 bases lay outside the gene matches. Germline V gives CDR1 MNHEY, CDR2 SVGAGI. The CDR3 has 14 amino acids. The CDR3 reads CASRRQGGSYEQYF. The CDR3 nucleotides read TGTGCCAGCAGACGACAGGGGGGTTCCTACGAGCAGTACTTC.

The CDR3, as DNA: TGCGCCAGCAGCCCCTCTTGGGCAAATGAGCAGTTCTTC. This gives the protein CASSPSWANEQFF. The rearrangement uses TRBV4-1 and TRBJ2-1; the D is unclear. Germline CDR1 is MGHRA and CDR2 is YSYEKL. V was trimmed by 4 bases and J by 7 bases, leaving 11 bases between them. This CDR3 region has 13 residues.